The next 30 T cell receptor beta chains were all read from a single sample in a study of control samples from healthy donors and cancer patients. The table came from immunoSEQ multiplex PCR; TCRdb's copy has only in-frame clones and leaves some out. The sample includes around 170,000 clones, about 90% of them seen just once. The sample consisted of blood. These receptors were obtained from a woman aged 25 to 39 in good health.

The chain employs TRBV11-3 and TRBJ2-2, with D perhaps TRBD2 (5 bases). The V gene lost 5 bases and the J gene lost 6 bases, with 13 bases spanning the gap. CDR3 length: 14 residues. Germline V gene lookup returns CDR1 SGHNT and CDR2 YENEEA. The CDR3 nucleotides read TGTGCCAGCAGCCCCCTTTGGGGAGCCGGGGAGCTGTTTTTT. It translates to CASSPLWGAGELFF.

V and J are TRBV29-1 and TRBJ2-5; 10 bases agree with TRBD1. Trimming cost V 5 bases and J 4 bases; bases outside gene matches: 13. This CDR3 is 16 amino acids long. Germline V gene sequence: CDR1 SQVTM, CDR2 ANQGSEA. CDR3 nucleotides: TGCAGCGTTCCCGGACAGGGGGAAAGACGTCGAGAGACCCAGTACTTC. Translation: CSVPGQGERRRETQYF.

V gene TRBV4-2 combines with J gene TRBJ2-2, with D perhaps matching TRBD2 (6 bases). V was cut by 0 bases and J by 5 bases, with 16 bases left in between. CDR3 size: 17 residues. Germline CDR1 and CDR2: LGHNA and YNFKEQ. The CDR3 DNA sequence: TGTGCCAGCAGCCAAGATCAGCATGGTAGCGGAACCGGGGAGCTGTTTTTT. Amino acids: CASSQDQHGSGTGELFF.

V usage is TRBV14 and J usage is TRBJ2-2; possible D gene TRBD1, 5 bases. V was trimmed by 0 bases and J by 9 bases, leaving 17 bases between them. The CDR3 totals 16 residues. Germline CDR1 is SGHDN and CDR2 is FVKESK. CDR3 in amino acids: CASSQESPGLARELFF. Written as DNA, the CDR3 is TGTGCCAGCAGCCAAGAATCTCCAGGGCTCGCCCGGGAGCTGTTTTTT.

CDR3 sequence: CASSNYWGVFQAETQYF. CDR3 DNA: TGTGCCAGCAGCAACTATTGGGGAGTGTTCCAGGCAGAGACCCAGTACTTC. This rearrangement joins TRBV11-2 to TRBJ2-5, with a possible D match to TRBD2 (5 bases). The germline V and J ends were trimmed by 5 bases and 4 bases, with 23 bases remaining between them. The CDR3 consists of 17 residues. From germline, CDR1 is SGHAT and CDR2 FQNNGV.

The chain couples TRBV27 to TRBJ1-6; weak D call: TRBD1 (6 bases). Germline CDR1 is MNHEY and CDR2 is SMNVEV (reference sequence). The CDR3 spans 13 residues. Trimming stripped 6 bases from V and 9 bases from J, with 12 bases between. Here the CDR3 DNA reads TGTGCCAGCAGCTCCGGGACACCTTCACCCCTCCACTTT. Amino acid sequence: CASSSGTPSPLHF.

The rearrangement links TRBV5-1 to TRBJ1-3; TRBD1 matches 9 bases. The CDR3 has 17 residues. Germline CDR1 is SGHRS and CDR2 is YFSETQ. After removal of 2 bases from V and 0 bases from J, the junction contained 6 bases not matched to a gene. CDR3 DNA: TGCGCCAGCAGCTTTGGGACAGGGACAGGCTCTGGAAACACCATATATTTT. It translates to CASSFGTGTGSGNTIYF.

The V gene is TRBV28, the J gene TRBJ2-7, with D tentatively TRBD1 (5 bases). The V end was cut by 8 bases, the J end by 4 bases, with 12 bases between. This CDR3 spans 12 amino acids. CDR1 is MDHEN and CDR2 is SYDVKM in the germline V gene. The CDR3 is CASRDRAYEQYF. The CDR3 DNA is TGTGCCAGCCGAGACAGAGCTTACGAGCAGTACTTC.

The chain is built from TRBV29-1 and TRBJ2-1; the D gene is possibly TRBD1 (5 bases). Germline lookup yields CDR1 SQVTM and CDR2 ANQGSEA. This CDR3 has 13 residues. V lost 4 bases and J 10 bases, leaving 17 bases between the germline ends. This chain's CDR3 is CSVVNLGLPEQFF. The CDR3, as DNA: TGCAGCGTTGTTAATCTGGGGCTACCCGAGCAGTTCTTC.

The rearrangement links TRBV4-3 to TRBJ1-4; perhaps TRBD1 as D (5 bases). This CDR3 contains 16 residues. V lost 4 bases and J lost 6, with 18 bases in between. The germline gives CDR1 LGHNA, CDR2 YSLEER. Written as DNA, the CDR3 is TGCGCCAGCAGCCCTACCCGAGGGACGAGATATGAAAAACTGTTTTTT. Amino acid sequence: CASSPTRGTRYEKLFF.

The table lists this clone with a count of one. V is TRBV27 and J is TRBJ2-1; D may be TRBD1 or TRBD2 (6 bases each). The germline CDR1 and CDR2 sequences are MNHEY and SMNVEV (reference sequence). CDR3 size: 14 residues. V dropped 7 bases and J dropped 6 bases, with 16 bases sitting between them. CDR3 sequence: CASKAGASVNEQFF. CDR3 bases: TGTGCCAGCAAGGCAGGGGCTAGCGTCAATGAGCAGTTCTTC.

The rearrangement uses TRBV5-1 and TRBJ2-2, with 10 bases identical to TRBD1. There are 17 residues in the CDR3. V was clipped by 1 base and J by 3 bases; unmatched bases: 6. The V gene's germline CDR1 is SGHRS and CDR2 YFSETQ. This chain's CDR3 is CASSLHPGTGDTGELFF. The CDR3 coding sequence is TGCGCCAGCAGCTTGCATCCCGGGACAGGGGACACCGGGGAGCTGTTTTTT.

The V and J genes are TRBV7-3 and TRBJ2-7; no clear D gene. The germline gives CDR1 SGHTA, CDR2 FQGTGA. The CDR3 runs to 13 residues. Between the trimmed V and J ends, which lost 5 bases and 5 bases, there was a span of 13 bases. CDR3 protein: CASSLDQWHEQYF. In nucleotides, the CDR3 is TGTGCCAGCAGCCTCGACCAGTGGCACGAGCAGTACTTC.

The chain has TRBV4-2 and TRBJ2-1; D may be TRBD1 or TRBD2 (5 bases each). Germline loops: CDR1 LGHNA, CDR2 YNFKEQ. The V gene lost 1 base and the J gene lost 8 bases, with 12 bases spanning the gap. The length of the CDR3 is 14 residues. CDR3 DNA sequence: TGTGCCAGCAGCCAAGCCGGGACCGGGGATGAGCAGTTCTTC. This codes for CASSQAGTGDEQFF.

The chain is built from TRBV29-1 and TRBJ1-3; tentative D call: TRBD1 (6 bases). Per germline, CDR1 SQVTM and CDR2 ANQGSEA. V was clipped by 6 bases and J by 4 bases, with 16 bases between them. This CDR3 spans 14 amino acids. In nucleotides, the CDR3 is TGCAGCGTCCGCCCCTCAGGGGCAGGAAACACCATATATTTT. It codes for CSVRPSGAGNTIYF.

The chain joins TRBV6-5 to TRBJ2-1; the D is unclear. Trimming cost V 6 bases and J 0 bases, with 6 bases left between them. There are 13 residues in the CDR3. Germline CDR1 reads MNHEY; CDR2 reads SVGAGI. CDR3 residues: CASRQSSYNEQFF. The CDR3, as DNA: TGTGCCAGCAGACAGAGCTCCTACAATGAGCAGTTCTTC.

This rearrangement joins TRBV7-2 to TRBJ2-3; 7 bases are shared with TRBD2. Germline trimming cut 2 bases from V and 5 bases from J; bases unmatched to any gene: 7. The germline V gene encodes CDR1 SGHTA and CDR2 FQGNSA. The CDR3 is 15 residues long. This chain's CDR3 is CASSLRSAGVDTQYF. The DNA for the CDR3 is TGTGCCAGCAGCTTAAGGAGTGCGGGAGTAGATACGCAGTATTTT.

This sequence joins TRBV15 and TRBJ2-2, with D tentatively TRBD2 (6 bases). V lost 5 bases, J lost 4 bases, and 11 bases lay in between. The CDR3 is made up of 14 amino acids. Germline assignment: CDR1 LNHNV and CDR2 YYDKDF (reference sequence). The DNA of the CDR3 is TGTGCCACCAGCCGCAGGAGGGGCACCGGGGAGCTGTTTTTT. As protein: CATSRRRGTGELFF.

This chain links TRBV7-2 with TRBJ1-2; D is uncertain. The length of the CDR3 is 12 residues. The V end was cut by 1 base, the J end by 9 bases, with 9 bases between. Per germline, CDR1 SGHTA and CDR2 FQGNSA. The CDR3: CASSLVGKRYTF. The DNA for the CDR3 is TGTGCCAGCAGCTTAGTTGGCAAGCGCTACACCTTC.

This chain links TRBV2 with TRBJ2-7; TRBD1 might be the D (5 bases). This CDR3 has 12 amino acids. From germline, CDR1 is SNHLY and CDR2 FYNNEI. Trimming removed 6 bases from V and 2 bases from J, with 8 bases in between. CDR3 region: CASRGLTYEQYF. The DNA of the CDR3 is TGTGCCAGCAGGGGGCTCACCTACGAGCAGTACTTC. Supplemented by reference TRBV2 and TRBJ2-7, the full variable domain reads EPEVTQTPSHQVTQMGQEVILRCVPISNHLYFYWYRQILGQKVEFLVSFYNNEISEKSEIFDDQFSVERPDGSNFTLKIRSTKLEDSAMYFCASRGLTYEQYFGPGTRLTVT.

The chain has TRBV18 and TRBJ2-2, with D tentatively TRBD1 (6 bases). There are 15 residues in the CDR3. Germline CDR1 KGHSH, CDR2 LQKENI. The V end was cut by 3 bases, the J end by 4 bases, with 12 bases between. For the CDR3, the DNA is TGTGCCAGCTCACCCGGGACACGATCCACCGGGGAGCTGTTTTTT. Translating gives CASSPGTRSTGELFF.

The chain combines TRBV23-1 with TRBJ2-2; tentative D call: TRBD1 (6 bases). TRBV23-1 is given ORF status, its function remaining uncertain. The germline V and J ends were trimmed by 0 bases and 0 bases, with 26 bases remaining between them. The CDR3 is 22 residues long. The CDR3 nucleotides are TGCGCCAGCAGTCAATCCCTCCCACCCCTAAGGACAGATACCCCGAACACCGGGGAGCTGTTTTTT. Translated: CASSQSLPPLRTDTPNTGELFF.

This clone was seen only once. The chain uses TRBV6-2 or TRBV6-3 and TRBJ2-7, with 9 bases that match TRBD2. Losses at the gene ends were 6 bases for V and 4 bases for J; bases not matched to a gene: 10. Germline-derived CDR1 and CDR2 are MNHEY and SVGEGT. The CDR3 is 15 amino acids. The CDR3, as DNA: TGTGCCAGCAGCCCCCGGGGTAGCGGGAGATACGAGCAGTACTTC. Protein: CASSPRGSGRYEQYF.

The J gene is TRBJ1-3, the V gene TRBV21-1. TRBV21-1 is a known pseudogene. This CDR3 comprises 18 residues. The CDR3 is CASSKSYCQAEDGNTIYF. CDR3 in DNA: TGTGCCAGCAGCAAATCCTATTGTCAGGCTGAGGATGGAAACACCATATATTTT.

The chain has TRBV6-5 and TRBJ2-7; the D gene is possibly TRBD2 (6 bases). V was cut by 6 bases and J by 2 bases, with 11 bases left in between. The CDR3 runs 13 residues. The germline gives CDR1 MNHEY, CDR2 SVGAGI. The CDR3, as DNA: TGTGCCAGCAGCCTGGGACTCCCCTACGAGCAGTACTTC. Translated, it gives CASSLGLPYEQYF.

This rearrangement joins TRBV6-2 or TRBV6-3 to TRBJ1-5; no definite D call. V was pared by 3 bases and J by 0 bases, with 9 bases between. The V gene's germline CDR1 is MNHEY and CDR2 SVGEGT. The CDR3 is made up of 15 amino acids. The CDR3 sequence: CASSYGQLSNQPQHF. In nucleotides, the CDR3 is TGTGCCAGCAGTTATGGGCAGCTTAGCAATCAGCCCCAGCATTTT.

The V gene is TRBV30, the J gene TRBJ2-7; 7 nucleotides match TRBD2. V gave up 4 bases and J gave up 7 bases; unmatched junction bases: 7. Per the germline V gene, CDR1 is GTSNPN and CDR2 is SVGIG (reference sequence). The CDR3 runs 12 residues. The CDR3 sequence is CAWIDGRREQYF. The CDR3 DNA reads as TGTGCCTGGATTGACGGGAGGAGAGAGCAGTACTTC.

The gene calls are TRBV2 and TRBJ2-2, with D maybe TRBD1 (5 bases). Looked up from germline, CDR1 is SNHLY and CDR2 is FYNNEI. V lost 4 bases to trimming and J lost 5 bases, with 14 bases between them. The CDR3 consists of 15 residues. DNA of the CDR3: TGTGCCAGCAGTGTAAACAAAGGGGCGACCGGGGAGCTGTTTTTT. Its protein product is CASSVNKGATGELFF.

The V call is TRBV4-1, the J call TRBJ1-5, with TRBD1 identical over 12 bases. This CDR3 region has 16 residues. Per germline, CDR1 MGHRA and CDR2 YSYEKL. V shed 1 base, J shed 8 bases, and the junction held 6 bases outside the gene matches. CDR3 region: CASSQGDRGLGEPQHF. The CDR3 region has the DNA TGCGCCAGCAGCCAAGGGGACAGGGGGCTGGGGGAGCCCCAGCATTTT.

V and J are TRBV3-1 (or the pseudogene TRBV3-2) and TRBJ2-1; D assignment may be TRBD1 or TRBD2 (5 bases each). Germline values: CDR1 LGHDT, CDR2 YNNKEL (reference sequence). The CDR3 sequence is 13 residues long. V lost 3 bases to trimming and J lost 6 bases, with 9 bases between them. CDR3 coding DNA: TGTGCCAGCAGCCAGGGGGTTGGCAATGAGCAGTTCTTC. The encoded protein is CASSQGVGNEQFF.